This T cell receptor (beta chain) was observed in a study of glioma-infiltrating T cells (dated by TCRdb to 2016 to 2017). With regard to the full study: Low-grade gliomas were WHO grade II oligodendrogliomas or astrocytomas, and glioblastomas were WHO grade IV tumors sampled at initial rather than recurrent diagnosis. Sequencing coverage of 4.5- to 10-fold of about a million peripheral T cells was targeted for blood libraries. Three low-grade glioma patients, about 8 primary glioblastoma patients, and three non-glioma patients who contributed non-neoplastic brain tissue made up the paired cohort. Each tissue-infiltrating repertoire was compared with the same patient's peripheral blood repertoire to measure divergence between tissue and blood T-cell populations. Before surgery, glioma patients were given dexamethasone for six or fewer days. TCR alpha- and beta-chain repertoires were sequenced from glioma tissue, non-neoplastic brain tissue and matched peripheral blood mononuclear cells. The paper's findings and limits, for the study overall: Only a very small number of CDR3 sequences turned up in both tissue and blood, a result put down to high CDR3 diversity combined with limited sampling. VJ-independent divergence between tissue and blood was lower than expected in non-neoplastic patients but higher than expected in all gliomas, particularly low-grade gliomas. Patients with low tissue-blood divergence were marked by a signature set of shared blood CDR3 motifs, and this signature set was depleted in highly divergent patients. Small numbers underpinned the group comparisons: under ten glioblastoma patients, three low-grade glioma patients and three non-neoplastic patients.

Counted from cysteine to phenylalanine, this CDR3 has 15 amino acids. The DNA shown is the 45-base CDR3, in frame from base 1. CDR1 SGHKS and CDR2 YYEKEE are derived from the germline V gene (reference sequence). The junction carries 17 bases between V and J, which are trimmed by 4 bases and 5 bases respectively. Only a few counts were recorded for this clonotype. What this receptor recognizes is not known. No clone much larger than this one lies a single base away; base qualities are absent. Surgical brain or tumor specimens were cryofrozen in liquid nitrogen immediately after resection, and peripheral blood cells were collected concurrently. The iRepertoire nested amplicon-rescue multiplex PCR (arm-PCR) platform was used to amplify TCR alpha and beta CDR3 regions from RNA. One-step reverse transcription and amplification used about 95-400 ng of tissue mRNA or PBMC total RNA as input. Following bead purification, Illumina adapters were added by a secondary multiplex PCR, and libraries between 200 and 400 bp were gel-purified. The libraries contained internal 6-nucleotide barcodes that were used for demultiplexing. The libraries were sequenced on an Illumina MiSeq using 2x220 or 2x250 nucleotide paired-end reads. For the original study's pipeline: Paired reads were merged using FLASH 1.2.11 and aligned with BWA-MEM to the GRCh37 human genome, and TRA and TRB reads were then extracted. V and J assignment used an IMGT-derived reference of cassette sequences and CDR3 motifs that included pseudogenes. Reads were translated in three frames, and productive CDR3s were defined as those with a C...FGXG motif and no stop codons. Clonotypes were defined as unique combinations of V-J cassette pair and CDR3 amino acid sequence. Reads were filtered by Hamming distance, with the threshold set by the sequence error rate of each sample in mapped regions. The public reads were reprocessed in TCRdb via fastp at Q25 and MiXCR, keeping in-frame beta chains. Here each entry gathers all rows of one CDR3 protein and keeps the most common genes and DNA. TCRdb's processing, not the study's, gives the V and J calls here. This sample has about 410,000 distinct CDR3 sequences in its table, and roughly two fifths of those were observed once. In total, the top ten clones hold around 12% of the sample.

Source material: glioma tissue, nonneoplastic brain tissue, or PBMCs (not recorded which). The source is a human donor with low-grade glioma or glioblastoma, undergoing nonglioma brain surgery, or in good health (not recorded which). The chain joins TRBV5-5 to TRBJ2-3; the D region is possibly TRBD1 or TRBD2, each matching across 5 bases. In nucleotides, the sequence is TGTGCCAGCAGCCCTTTTAAACGGGACGTAGATACGCAGTATTTT. It encodes CASSPFKRDVDTQYF.